The text below deals with one T cell receptor beta chain. By sample share, this clone is large (0.1 to 1%). Its antigen is still unknown. Base qualities are not recorded, but no much larger clone differs from it by a single base. The immunoSEQ assay amplified TCRB CDR3 regions from approximately 1.8 micrograms of genomic DNA, or from all available DNA when less than that amount was available. Multiplex PCR used 60 forward primers for TCR V beta segments and 13 reverse primers for J beta segments. Synthetic control templates were spiked into each sample at limiting dilution to estimate reads per starting template. The Illumina HiSeq System generated sequencing reads of 87 bp. The paper's data handling went like this. PCR and sequencing errors were removed by merging closely related sequences with a nearest neighbor algorithm. TCR overlap was defined as the percentage of unique tumor TCR beta sequences that were also found in the peripheral blood of the same patient. This is the immuneACCESS table as TCRdb keeps it, with only in-frame sequences that have V and J called. A part of the clones is gone; compared with another copy, unresolved V genes explain less than half, and the rest is unexplained. The DNA gave D and trimming, while V, J and clone size come from that table. The sample table lists fewer than 90,000 clones, 75% to 90% of them with a count of one. The ten largest clonotypes hold around 7% of the sample.

This entry belongs to a study of glioma-infiltrating T cells after dendritic cell vaccination listed by TCRdb under 2016. Turning to the overall study: The cohort included 15 or so glioblastoma patients drawn from Phase I and II dendritic cell vaccination trials, of whom 9 were newly diagnosed and 6 had recurrent disease. The vaccine was prepared from monocyte-derived dendritic cells that were cultured for roughly 7 days with IL-4 and GM-CSF and then pulsed overnight with autologous tumor lysate. Three intradermal dendritic cell vaccine injections were administered to patients at biweekly intervals in the arm below the axilla. Survival after dendritic cell vaccination was correlated with TCR sequencing metrics, including TIL content and tumor-blood repertoire overlap. Between 2003 and 2012, the patients were given dendritic cell vaccination pulsed with autologous tumor lysate. Deep sequencing of TCR beta CDR3 regions was used to quantify tumor-infiltrating lymphocyte content and compare tumor and blood repertoires in dendritic cell-vaccinated glioblastoma patients. Here is what the overall study found, with its caveats: Longer time to progression and overall survival after dendritic cell vaccination were predicted by higher estimated pretreatment TIL content. The response model built on TCR overlap across three groups was characterized as speculative, with prospective validation still needed. The cohort was small and heterogeneous, few patients had complete blood and tumor sets, and even fewer had initial-recurrent tumor pairs. No direct relationship between TCR clonality and survival was found, suggesting a diverse polyclonal response may matter.

Including the terminal cysteine and phenylalanine, the CDR3 comprises 14 residues. Only the CDR3 DNA is retained, 42 bases long and in frame from the first base. CDR1 LGHNA and CDR2 YSLEER were looked up in the germline V gene. Trimming accounts for 4 bases at V and 6 bases at J, while the number of junction bases matched to no gene is 9. The time point label here, explained by the study, means: after dendritic cell vaccination, including at tumor progression/relapse. Selection of patients required sufficient residual fresh-frozen tumor tissue and over two years of available survival data. Molecular status otherwise varied across the glioblastoma patients, but none of them carried an isocitrate dehydrogenase mutation. PBMC were collected before vaccination, two weeks after the third vaccination, and at tumor progression if tumor progression occurred. The Qiagen DNeasy Blood extraction Kit was used for extraction of genomic DNA.

The sequence is built from TRBV4-3 and TRBJ2-7; 7 nucleotides in the junction match TRBD1. This TCR derives from a human donor with glioblastoma. This material consisted of blood, taken after dendritic cell vaccination. The base sequence is TGCGCCAGCAGCCTACAATCGACAGGGAGCGAGCAGTACTTC. Protein translation: CASSLQSTGSEQYF.